The following is a T cell receptor beta chain sequence with its context. Its antigen remains unidentified. One junction end disagrees with the germline gene, perhaps due to a read error. This entry comes from a study of tumor and adjacent non-tumor tissue in lung cancer. Study-wide context: The cohort had about twelve adenocarcinoma, 2 squamous cell and 1 small cell patients. Study-wide results and caveats: Tumor tissue had significantly higher TCR diversity than normal lung.

TCRbeta libraries were built with three rounds of nested PCR, modified from ARM-PCR. TCRdb re-derived calls from the multiplex PCR reads in MiXCR, one entry per CDR3 protein. The table has 75,000 to 95,000 distinct CDR3 sequences, under 80% seen once; the top ten hold roughly 22%. The CDR3 is made up of 14 amino acids. RNA was extracted from bulk tissue without any cell sorting. The normal lung tissue was taken more than 3 cm from the tumor edge. This rearrangement joins TRBV12-3 or TRBV12-4 to TRBJ1-5; D is uncertain. The sample consisted of distant non-tumor lung tissue. This receptor was obtained from a woman in her fifties or sixties with non-small cell lung cancer. The CDR3: CASTLREDNQPQHF. CDR3 in DNA: TGTGCCAGCACTCTAAGGGAAGACAATCAGCCCCAACATTTT.